These T cell receptor beta chains were read from a single sample in a study of blood T cells in healthy people across ages. TCRdb itself ran the 5' RACE reads through MiXCR, one entry per CDR3 protein. This sample carries 1,100,000 or so distinct CDR3 sequences, under 55% of them seen once, and the ten largest clones take around 18%. The sequenced sample consisted of blood. The receptors originated from a woman aged 55-69 years in good health. CDR3s include the opening cysteine and the closing phenylalanine or tryptophan. D genes are given only for firm matches. Some rows have no size entry. The others give once, few or many, or a class for an expanded clone.

>TRBV6-5|16|TRBJ2-5|TRBD1|-
CASSPIPGQGQGAQYF
TGTGCCAGCAGTCCAATTCCGGGACAGGGTCAAGGGGCCCAGTACTTC
>TRBV4-2|17|TRBJ2-7|TRBD2|few
CASSQFRTSGSSYEQYF
TGTGCCAGCAGCCAATTTCGGACTAGCGGGAGCTCCTACGAGCAGTACTTC
>TRBV10-3|14|TRBJ2-1|-|-
CAIGGGSGYNEQFF
TGTGCCATCGGAGGAGGGAGTGGTTACAATGAGCAGTTCTTC
>TRBV27|15|TRBJ1-2|-|few
CASSLGRSANYGYTF
TGTGCCAGCAGTTTAGGAAGGTCCGCTAACTATGGCTACACCTTC
>TRBV6-1|16|TRBJ2-4|-|-
CASSESPGRAKNIQYF
TGTGCCAGCAGTGAAAGTCCGGGTAGAGCCAAAAACATTCAGTACTTC
>TRBV3-1|15|TRBJ2-3|-|few
CASSVRGLDTDTQYF
TGTGCCAGCAGCGTCAGGGGTCTTGACACAGATACGCAGTATTTT
>TRBV6-6|16|TRBJ2-1|TRBD2|-
CASSYLALAGVWEQFF
TGTGCCAGCAGTTACTTGGCTCTAGCGGGAGTATGGGAGCAGTTCTTC
>TRBV20-1|15|TRBJ1-1|-|-
CSARDWELAYTEAFF
TGCAGTGCTAGAGATTGGGAACTTGCCTACACTGAAGCTTTCTTT
>TRBV7-8|12|TRBJ2-1|-|-
CASMGLYNEQFF
TGTGCCAGCATGGGGCTTTACAATGAGCAGTTCTTC
>TRBV4-2|15|TRBJ2-7|-|-
CASSQAVLQDYEQYF
TGTGCCAGCAGCCAAGCGGTACTACAGGACTACGAGCAGTACTTC
>TRBV5-1|15|TRBJ2-5|-|few
CASSPPQGGQETQYF
TGCGCCAGCAGCCCCCCCCAGGGGGGACAAGAGACCCAGTACTTC
>TRBV7-2|14|TRBJ2-4|-|-
CASSFGRVKNIQYF
TGTGCCAGCAGCTTCGGACGGGTCAAAAACATTCAGTACTTC
>TRBV6-1|15|TRBJ2-1|-|few
CASSGDFPRSNEQFF
TGTGCCAGCAGTGGTGACTTCCCCCGGAGCAATGAGCAGTTCTTC
>TRBV11-1|15|TRBJ2-1|-|many
CASSLGREHYNEQFF
TGTGCCAGCAGCTTAGGTAGAGAGCATTACAATGAGCAGTTCTTC
>TRBV7-9|14|TRBJ2-7|TRBD2|-
CASSSSSGKREQYF
TGTGCCAGCAGCTCGTCTAGCGGGAAGCGCGAGCAGTACTTC
>TRBV6-4|13|TRBJ1-1|-|-
CASSDGFMGEAFF
TGTGCCAGCAGTGACGGGTTTATGGGTGAAGCTTTCTTT
>TRBV27|15|TRBJ2-7|-|-
CARGAGTGQLYEQYF
TGTGCCAGGGGTGCGGGGACGGGACAGCTCTACGAGCAGTACTTC
>TRBV6-5|14|TRBJ2-5|-|-
CAGSRYTGRGTQYF
TGTGCCGGCAGTAGATATACGGGCCGCGGTACGCAGTACTTC
>TRBV20-1|14|TRBJ2-4|-|-
CSAPLAPTKNIQYF
TGCAGTGCTCCACTAGCCCCTACCAAAAACATTCAGTACTTC
>TRBV4-1|14|TRBJ2-5|-|-
CASSQGFPQEAQYF
TGCGCCAGCAGCCAAGGCTTCCCCCAAGAGGCCCAGTACTTC
>TRBV24-1|13|TRBJ2-1|TRBD1|few
CATSAAQGPKQFF
TGTGCCACCAGTGCGGCACAGGGGCCCAAGCAGTTCTTC
>TRBV30|12|TRBJ2-3|-|-
CAWAIETDTQYF
TGTGCCTGGGCGATCGAGACAGATACGCAGTATTTT
>TRBV6-5|14|TRBJ1-1|TRBD1|few
CASTKTGVNTEAFF
TGTGCCAGCACAAAGACAGGGGTGAACACTGAAGCTTTCTTT
>TRBV7-2|14|TRBJ2-3|TRBD1|few
CASSGQGGSDTQYF
TGTGCCAGCAGCGGACAGGGGGGTTCAGATACGCAGTATTTT
>TRBV6-2/TRBV6-3|12|TRBJ2-1|TRBD1|few
CASRTGLGEQFF
TGTGCCAGCAGGACAGGGCTTGGTGAGCAGTTCTTC
>TRBV15|16|TRBJ2-7|-|-
CATSILRDISSYEQYF
TGTGCCACCAGCATTCTCCGGGACATCAGCTCCTACGAGCAGTACTTC
>TRBV20-1|14|TRBJ1-5|TRBD1|-
CSATRGPGNQPQHF
TGCAGTGCTACCAGGGGGCCGGGCAATCAGCCCCAGCATTTT
>TRBV7-2|13|TRBJ2-5|-|-
CASSLGRLLEQYF
TGTGCCAGCAGCTTAGGTCGACTATTGGAGCAGTACTTC
>TRBV5-6|12|TRBJ2-1|-|few
CASSLPGQRQFF
TGTGCCAGCAGCTTACCGGGACAAAGGCAGTTCTTC
>TRBV7-2|16|TRBJ2-5|-|-
CASSLGAFSVGETQYF
TGTGCCAGCAGCTTAGGGGCTTTCTCGGTAGGAGAGACCCAGTACTTC
>TRBV20-1|15|TRBJ2-5|-|once
CSARVSGRGLETQYF
TGCAGTGCTAGAGTTAGTGGGAGGGGGTTAGAGACCCAGTACTTC
>TRBV12-3/TRBV12-4|15|TRBJ2-3|-|-
CASSFTGQRTDTQYF
TGTGCCAGCAGTTTTACAGGGCAGCGCACAGATACGCAGTATTTT
>TRBV27|13|TRBJ2-7|-|-
CASSFDRLDEQYF
TGTGCCAGCAGTTTCGACAGACTCGATGAGCAGTACTTC
>TRBV6-5|17|TRBJ2-3|TRBD1|-
CASSYDSETGGTDTQYF
TGTGCCAGCAGTTACGATTCCGAAACAGGGGGCACAGATACGCAGTATTTT
>TRBV29-1|14|TRBJ1-2|TRBD1|-
CSVPAGGAGYGYTF
TGCAGCGTTCCGGCAGGGGGCGCAGGCTATGGCTACACCTTC
>TRBV4-1|14|TRBJ1-1|TRBD1|few
CASSQDFWTGEAFF
TGCGCCAGCAGCCAAGACTTTTGGACAGGGGAAGCTTTCTTT